The 17 T cell receptor beta chains listed next were all sequenced from one sample in a study of T cell changes during pregnancy in multiple sclerosis. Only in-frame clones appear in the TCRdb table, and some are missing; sequencing was by immunoSEQ multiplex PCR. The sample yields about 75,000 clones, about 94% seen once. The specimen comprised CD4+ T cells from peripheral blood mononuclear cells, sampled after pregnancy. Receptors originate from a female donor with multiple sclerosis, enrolled in a pregnancy study.

The chain has TRBV7-2 and TRBJ2-5, with 7 bases that match TRBD2. V lost 5 bases and J lost 4; bases outside the gene matches: 10. Germline-derived CDR1 and CDR2 are SGHTA and FQGNSA. The CDR3 has 15 residues. This CDR3 reads CASSPRGAGTETQYF. The CDR3 DNA follows: TGTGCCAGCAGCCCCCGGGGAGCGGGGACAGAGACCCAGTACTTC.

The rearrangement joins TRBV29-1 to TRBJ2-2; D unclear. Germline assignment: CDR1 SQVTM and CDR2 ANQGSEA. The V end lost 4 bases, the J end lost 0 bases, and 3 bases lay between the germline ends. The CDR3 runs 12 residues. CDR3 nucleotides: TGCAGCGTTGGCGCGAACACCGGGGAGCTGTTTTTT. Residues: CSVGANTGELFF.

The V and J genes are TRBV7-2 and TRBJ2-1; TRBD2 agrees at 8 bases. The junction had 8 bases not matched to a gene; V was cut back by 4 bases and J by 6 bases. This CDR3 is built from 15 residues. Germline V gene lookup returns CDR1 SGHTA and CDR2 FQGNSA. CDR3 nucleotide sequence: TGTGCCAGCAGCTCGAAGCGGGAGAAGGGCAATGAGCAGTTCTTC. The encoded protein is CASSSKREKGNEQFF.

The V gene is TRBV7-2, the J gene TRBJ2-7; TRBD2 agrees at 7 bases. CDR1 is SGHTA, CDR2 FQGNSA, per germline. The CDR3 loop spans 14 amino acids. The V gene end was trimmed by 4 bases and the J gene end by 0 bases; junction bases not matched to a gene: 3. CDR3: CASSSSGTSYEQYF. The DNA for the CDR3 is TGTGCCAGCAGCTCGAGCGGGACCTCCTACGAGCAGTACTTC.

The chain has TRBV6-4 and TRBJ1-2, with 9 bases identical to TRBD1. The CDR3 is 15 amino acids. Trimming cost V 4 bases and J 1 base; bases outside gene matches: 4. Germline V CDR1 and CDR2: MRHNA, SNTAGT. The CDR3 region has the DNA TGTGCCAGCAGTGCCACAGGGGGCTATAACTATGGCTACACCTTC. Encoded protein: CASSATGGYNYGYTF.

This clone has just one count. CDR3 sequence (DNA): TGTGCCAGCAGTTATCGGACAGGGGGTAATGAGCAGTTCTTC. This codes for CASSYRTGGNEQFF. The rearrangement uses TRBV6-6 and TRBJ2-1; 10 nucleotides line up with TRBD1. Germline assignment: CDR1 MNHNY and CDR2 SVGAGI (reference sequence). The CDR3 consists of 14 residues. J lost 7 bases, V lost 3 bases, and 3 bases had no gene match.

This clone was seen more than once but under ten times. CDR3 nucleotides: TGCCGAACCGGGGGGCCGACTGAAGCTTTCTTT. Its protein is CRTGGPTEAFF. V usage is TRBV20-1 and J usage is TRBJ1-1; weak D call: TRBD1 (6 bases). Looked up from germline, CDR1 is DFQATT and CDR2 is SNEGSKA (reference sequence). CDR3 length: 11 amino acids.

The chain combines TRBV6-5 with TRBJ2-7, with 10 nucleotides matching TRBD1. Germline CDR1 is MNHEY and CDR2 is SVGAGI. The ends lost 5 bases at V and 2 bases at J; junction bases unmatched: 6. The CDR3 extends over 15 amino acids. CDR3 nucleotides: TGTGCCAGCAGTCCTGGACAGGGGGTAACCTACGAGCAGTACTTC. Translation: CASSPGQGVTYEQYF.

The rearrangement joins TRBV2 to TRBJ2-3; 9 bases match TRBD2. This CDR3 is built from 15 residues. V lost 7 bases to trimming and J lost 0 bases; unmatched junction nucleotides: 5. Germline lookup yields CDR1 SNHLY and CDR2 FYNNEI. The CDR3 is CASTPLAGSTDTQYF. CDR3 DNA sequence: TGTGCCAGCACTCCCCTAGCGGGGAGCACAGATACGCAGTATTTT. Using reference TRBV2 and TRBJ2-3 for the parts outside the CDR3, the full variable domain is EPEVTQTPSHQVTQMGQEVILRCVPISNHLYFYWYRQILGQKVEFLVSFYNNEISEKSEIFDDQFSVERPDGSNFTLKIRSTKLEDSAMYFCASTPLAGSTDTQYFGPGTRLTVL.

This chain links TRBV5-4 with TRBJ1-1; the match to TRBD1 covers 7 bases. The germline V gene has CDR1 SGHNT and CDR2 YYREEE (reference sequence). J gave up 8 bases and V 4 bases, and 8 bases lay outside the gene matches. The CDR3 is made up of 13 amino acids. CDR3 protein: CASSAGQDFEAFF. In nucleotides, the CDR3 is TGTGCCAGCAGCGCCGGACAGGATTTCGAAGCTTTCTTT. The whole variable domain, filled in from reference TRBV5-4 and TRBJ1-1, reads ETGVTQSPTHLIKTRGQQVTLRCSSQSGHNTVSWYQQALGQGPQFIFQYYREEENGRGNFPPRFSGLQFPNYSSELNVNALELDDSALYLCASSAGQDFEAFFGQGTRLTVV.

The chain links TRBV5-1 to TRBJ1-2; 9 bases are a match to TRBD1. Germline values: CDR1 SGHRS, CDR2 YFSETQ. This CDR3 is 15 amino acids long. The J segment lost 8 bases and the V segment lost 1 base, leaving 9 bases of the junction unmatched. The CDR3 sequence is CASSLQGGDRAGYTF. In DNA form, the CDR3 reads TGCGCCAGCAGCTTGCAGGGTGGGGACAGGGCAGGCTACACCTTC.

V usage is TRBV5-1 and J usage is TRBJ2-1; TRBD1 matches 9 bases. J was trimmed by 12 bases and V by 4 bases; bases with no gene match: 14. The CDR3 consists of 15 residues. From germline, CDR1 is SGHRS and CDR2 YFSETQ. The CDR3: CASSLTGTGQIWQFF. The CDR3 region has the DNA TGCGCCAGCAGCCTTACCGGGACAGGGCAAATTTGGCAGTTCTTC.

V gene TRBV5-5 combines with J gene TRBJ1-1; 9 bases align to TRBD1. Unmatched junction bases numbered 5, after V lost 3 bases and J lost 2 bases. CDR1 and CDR2 from the germline V gene are SGHKS and YYEKEE (reference sequence). This CDR3 is built from 15 residues. This CDR3 is CASSYRTGVNTEAFF. DNA of the CDR3: TGTGCCAGCAGCTACCGGACAGGGGTAAACACTGAAGCTTTCTTT.

CDR3 DNA sequence: TGTGCCAGTAGTATCCCTAGCGGGAGGGTTAATGAGCAGTTCTTC. As protein: CASSIPSGRVNEQFF. V is TRBV19 and J is TRBJ2-1, with TRBD2 identical over 12 bases. The J segment lost 7 bases and the V segment lost 3 bases, leaving 4 bases of the junction unmatched. The CDR3 has 15 residues. The V gene's germline CDR1 is LNHDA and CDR2 SQIVND (reference sequence).

The chain couples TRBV5-6 to TRBJ1-1, with D uncertain. The CDR3 consists of 13 residues. Trimming removed 3 bases from V and 3 bases from J, with 9 bases in between. Germline V CDR1 and CDR2: SGHDT, YYEEEE. CDR3: CASSSAGDTEAFF. As DNA, the CDR3 is TGTGCCAGCAGCTCGGCCGGGGACACTGAAGCTTTCTTT.

A remark on this clone: At one boundary the junction diverges from the germline segment, which might be a read error. The gene calls are TRBV7-7 and TRBJ2-3, with D perhaps TRBD1 (6 bases). The CDR3 contains 15 residues. Germline CDR1 is SSHAT and CDR2 is FNYEAQ (reference sequence). CDR3 region: CASSLGQRNTDTQYF. The DNA for the CDR3 is TGTGCTAGCAGCTTAGGACAGAGAAACACAGATACGCAGTATTTT.

This clone has just a few counts. The chain has TRBV18 and TRBJ1-1; D is uncertain. This CDR3 is built from 14 residues. The V gene lost 3 bases and the J gene lost 1 base, with 9 bases spanning the gap. The germline V gene has CDR1 KGHSH and CDR2 LQKENI. The CDR3 coding sequence is TGTGCCAGCTCACCGACATACTCGAACACTGAAGCTTTCTTT. Translated, it gives CASSPTYSNTEAFF.